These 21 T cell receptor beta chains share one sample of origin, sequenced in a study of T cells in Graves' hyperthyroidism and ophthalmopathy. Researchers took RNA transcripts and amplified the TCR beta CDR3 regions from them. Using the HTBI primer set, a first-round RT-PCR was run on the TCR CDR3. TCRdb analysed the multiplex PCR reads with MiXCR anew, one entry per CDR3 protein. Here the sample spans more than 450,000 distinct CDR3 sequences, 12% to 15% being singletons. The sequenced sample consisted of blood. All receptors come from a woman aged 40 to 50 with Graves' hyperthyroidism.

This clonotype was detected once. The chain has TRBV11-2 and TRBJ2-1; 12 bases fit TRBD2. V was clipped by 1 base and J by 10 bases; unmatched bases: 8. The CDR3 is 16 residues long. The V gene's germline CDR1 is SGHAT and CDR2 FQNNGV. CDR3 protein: CASSLGRLAGVGEQFF. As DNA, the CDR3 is TGTGCCAGCAGCTTAGGTCGACTAGCGGGGGTCGGCGAGCAGTTCTTC.

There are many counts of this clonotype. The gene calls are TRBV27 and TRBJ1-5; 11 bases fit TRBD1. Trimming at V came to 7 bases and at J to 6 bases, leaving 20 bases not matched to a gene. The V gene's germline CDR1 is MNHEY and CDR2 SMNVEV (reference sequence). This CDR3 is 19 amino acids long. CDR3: CASIIFRDRGGCGIQPQHF. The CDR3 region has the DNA TGTGCCAGCATCATATTCCGGGACAGGGGGGGTTGTGGGATTCAGCCCCAGCATTTT.

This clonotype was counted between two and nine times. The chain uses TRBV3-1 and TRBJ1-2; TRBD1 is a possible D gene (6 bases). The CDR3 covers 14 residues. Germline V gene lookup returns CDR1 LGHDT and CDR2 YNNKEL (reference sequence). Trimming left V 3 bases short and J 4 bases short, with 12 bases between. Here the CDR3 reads CASSQHRVLYGYTF. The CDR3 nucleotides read TGTGCCAGCAGCCAGCACAGGGTCCTCTATGGCTACACCTTC.

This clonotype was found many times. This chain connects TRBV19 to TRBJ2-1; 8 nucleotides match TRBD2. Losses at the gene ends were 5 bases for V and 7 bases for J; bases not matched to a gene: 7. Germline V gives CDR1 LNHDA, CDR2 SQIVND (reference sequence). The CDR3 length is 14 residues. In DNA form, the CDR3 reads TGTGCCAGTAGTTACGGACTAGCAAGGAATGAGCAGTTCTTC. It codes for CASSYGLARNEQFF.

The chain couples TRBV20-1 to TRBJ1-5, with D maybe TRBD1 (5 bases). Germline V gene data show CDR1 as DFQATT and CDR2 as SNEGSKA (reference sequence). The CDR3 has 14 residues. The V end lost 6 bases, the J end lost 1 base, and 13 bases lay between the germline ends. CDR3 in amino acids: CSADNPRSNQPQHF. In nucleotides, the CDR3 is TGCAGTGCGGACAACCCGCGGAGCAATCAGCCCCAGCATTTT.

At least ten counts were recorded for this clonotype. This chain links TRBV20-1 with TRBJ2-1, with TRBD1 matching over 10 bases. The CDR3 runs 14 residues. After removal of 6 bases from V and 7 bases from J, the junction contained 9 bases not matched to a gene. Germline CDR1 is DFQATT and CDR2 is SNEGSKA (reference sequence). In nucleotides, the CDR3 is TGCAGTGCGAACCCGGGACAGGGGATGAATGAGCAGTTCTTC. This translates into CSANPGQGMNEQFF.

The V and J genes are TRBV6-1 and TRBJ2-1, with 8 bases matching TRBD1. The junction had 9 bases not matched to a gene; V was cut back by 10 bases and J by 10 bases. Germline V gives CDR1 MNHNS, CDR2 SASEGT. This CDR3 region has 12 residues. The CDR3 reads CATRQGNKEQFF. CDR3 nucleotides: TGTGCCACACGACAGGGGAATAAGGAGCAGTTCTTC.

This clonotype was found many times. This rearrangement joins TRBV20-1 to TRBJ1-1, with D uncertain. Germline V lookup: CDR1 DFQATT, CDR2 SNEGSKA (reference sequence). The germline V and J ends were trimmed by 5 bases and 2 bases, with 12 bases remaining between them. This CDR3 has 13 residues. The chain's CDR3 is CSAPNPVNTEAFF. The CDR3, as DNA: TGCAGTGCTCCTAACCCGGTCAACACTGAAGCTTTCTTT.

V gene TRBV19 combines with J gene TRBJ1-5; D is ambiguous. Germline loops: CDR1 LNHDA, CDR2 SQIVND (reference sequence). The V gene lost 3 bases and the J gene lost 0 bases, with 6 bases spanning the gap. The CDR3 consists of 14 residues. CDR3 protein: CASSIIGSNQPQHF. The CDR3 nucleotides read TGTGCCAGTAGTATTATCGGTAGCAATCAGCCCCAGCATTTT.

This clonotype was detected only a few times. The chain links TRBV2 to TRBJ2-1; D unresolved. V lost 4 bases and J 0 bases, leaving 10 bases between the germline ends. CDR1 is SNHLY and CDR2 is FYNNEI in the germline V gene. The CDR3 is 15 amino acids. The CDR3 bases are TGTGCCAGCAGTGTTGGCGGTTTCTCCTACAATGAGCAGTTCTTC. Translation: CASSVGGFSYNEQFF.

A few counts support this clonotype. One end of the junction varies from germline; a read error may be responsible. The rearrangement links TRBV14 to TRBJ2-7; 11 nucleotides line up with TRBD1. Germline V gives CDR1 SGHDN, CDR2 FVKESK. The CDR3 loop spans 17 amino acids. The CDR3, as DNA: TGTGCCGGCAGCCAAGAATGGCGGACAGGGGGCATCTACGAGCAGTACTTC. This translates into CAGSQEWRTGGIYEQYF.

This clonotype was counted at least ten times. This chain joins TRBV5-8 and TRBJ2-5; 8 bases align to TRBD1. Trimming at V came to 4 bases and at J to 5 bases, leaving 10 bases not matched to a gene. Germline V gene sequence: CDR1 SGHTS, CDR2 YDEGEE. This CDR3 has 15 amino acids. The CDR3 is CASSASDRELETQYF. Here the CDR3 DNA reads TGTGCCAGCAGCGCATCGGACAGGGAGTTGGAGACCCAGTACTTC.

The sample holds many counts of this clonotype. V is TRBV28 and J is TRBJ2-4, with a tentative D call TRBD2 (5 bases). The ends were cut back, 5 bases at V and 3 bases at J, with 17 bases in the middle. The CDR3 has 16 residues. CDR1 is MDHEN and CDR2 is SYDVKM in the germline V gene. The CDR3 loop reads CASSPSAEAVKNIQYF. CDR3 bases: TGTGCCAGCAGTCCATCGGCGGAGGCGGTCAAAAACATTCAGTACTTC.

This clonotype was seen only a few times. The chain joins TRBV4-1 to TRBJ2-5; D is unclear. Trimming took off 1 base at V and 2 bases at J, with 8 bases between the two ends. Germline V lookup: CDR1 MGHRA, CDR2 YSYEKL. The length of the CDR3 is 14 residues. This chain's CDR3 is CASSQGAIQETQYF. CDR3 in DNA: TGCGCCAGCAGCCAAGGAGCGATTCAAGAGACCCAGTACTTC.

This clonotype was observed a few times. The CDR3 coding sequence is TGTGCCAGCAGTTTCGGTCGGGAGGGTAATTCACCCCTCCACTTT. It yields the protein CASSFGREGNSPLHF. This chain joins TRBV27 and TRBJ1-6; D call uncertain. Germline V gene data show CDR1 as MNHEY and CDR2 as SMNVEV (reference sequence). The CDR3 covers 15 residues. V lost 3 bases and J lost 6, with 12 bases in between.

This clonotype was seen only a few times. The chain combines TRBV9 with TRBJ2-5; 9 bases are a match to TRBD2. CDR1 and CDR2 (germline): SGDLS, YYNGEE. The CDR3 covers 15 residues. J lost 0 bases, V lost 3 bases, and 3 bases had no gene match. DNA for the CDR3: TGTGCCAGCAGCGGGACTAGCGCATACCAAGAGACCCAGTACTTC. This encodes CASSGTSAYQETQYF.

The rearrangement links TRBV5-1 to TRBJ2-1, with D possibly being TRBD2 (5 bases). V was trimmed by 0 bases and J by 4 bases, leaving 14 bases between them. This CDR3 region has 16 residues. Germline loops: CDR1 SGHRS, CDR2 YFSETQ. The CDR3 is CASSLAPDYSYNEQFF. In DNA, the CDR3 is TGCGCCAGCAGCTTGGCCCCAGACTATTCTTACAATGAGCAGTTCTTC. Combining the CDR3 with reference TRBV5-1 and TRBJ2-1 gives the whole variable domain KAGVTQTPRYLIKTRGQQVTLSCSPISGHRSVSWYQQTPGQGLQFLFEYFSETQRNKGNFPGRFSGRQFSNSRSEMNVSTLELGDSALYLCASSLAPDYSYNEQFFGPGTRLTVL.

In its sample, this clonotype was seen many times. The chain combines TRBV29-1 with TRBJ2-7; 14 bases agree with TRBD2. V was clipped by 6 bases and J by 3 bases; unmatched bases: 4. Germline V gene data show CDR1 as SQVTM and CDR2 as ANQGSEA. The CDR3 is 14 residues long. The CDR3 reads CSVSGTSGSYEQYF. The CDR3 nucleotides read TGCAGCGTATCCGGGACTAGCGGGAGCTACGAGCAGTACTTC.

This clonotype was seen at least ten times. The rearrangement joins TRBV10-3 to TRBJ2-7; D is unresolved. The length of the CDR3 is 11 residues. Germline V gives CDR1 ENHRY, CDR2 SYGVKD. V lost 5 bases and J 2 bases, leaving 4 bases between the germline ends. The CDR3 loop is CAISSTYEQYF. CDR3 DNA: TGTGCCATCAGTTCAACCTACGAGCAGTACTTC.

CDR3 sequence (DNA): TGTGCCAGTAGTATATTTACGTCCGGGGAGCTGTTTTTT. Translation: CASSIFTSGELFF. The chain couples TRBV19 to TRBJ2-2; no clear D. CDR3 size: 13 residues. The germline CDR1 and CDR2 sequences are LNHDA and SQIVND (reference sequence). V lost 2 bases and J 6 bases, leaving 7 bases between the germline ends.

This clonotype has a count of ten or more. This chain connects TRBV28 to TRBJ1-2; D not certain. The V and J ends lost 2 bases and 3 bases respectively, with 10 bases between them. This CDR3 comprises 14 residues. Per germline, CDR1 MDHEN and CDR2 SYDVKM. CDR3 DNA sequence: TGTGCCAGCAGTTTAAATCCGGGGTACTATGGCTACACCTTC. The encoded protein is CASSLNPGYYGYTF.